The table lists the clone carrying this T cell receptor (beta chain) with a count of one. These data are taken from a study of T cell changes during pregnancy in multiple sclerosis. TCRdb's table, derived via immunoSEQ multiplex PCR, lists solely in-frame clones and lacks some. The sample yields 100,000 to 110,000 clones, around 92% seen once. Deletions cut 0 bases from V and 6 bases from J, with 11 bases between. CDR3 size: 14 residues. Germline CDR1 and CDR2: LGHNA and YSLEER. This clonotype originated in a female donor with multiple sclerosis, enrolled in a pregnancy study. V usage is TRBV4-3 and J usage is TRBJ1-1; D remains ambiguous. The sample in question was peripheral blood, obtained after pregnancy. CDR3 DNA sequence: TGCGCCAGCAGCCAAGATCGGGGAGGGCCTGAAGCTTTCTTT. Its translation is CASSQDRGGPEAFF.